Here is one T cell receptor beta chain with its context. Each participant's cohort was designated according to participant-reported clinical history. Exposed study participants had met a COVID-19 case within 2 weeks before entry. This entry is derived from a study of blood T cell repertoires in COVID-19. Sequenced by immunoSEQ multiplex PCR; TCRdb stores in-frame clones only, minus some. This table has roughly 200,000 clones, 80% to 90% appearing once. Input material: PBMCs or T cells enriched from blood (not recorded which). The TCR was taken from a woman between 25 and 40 years old who had been exposed to COVID-19.

CDR3 in amino acids: CATSRDRDRAFNQPQHF. CDR3 bases: TGTGCCACCAGCAGAGACCGGGACAGGGCATTCAATCAGCCCCAGCATTTT. The V and J genes are TRBV15 and TRBJ1-5; the match to TRBD1 covers 9 bases. Germline V CDR1 and CDR2: LNHNV, YYDKDF (reference sequence). This CDR3 spans 17 amino acids. Germline trimming cut 0 bases from V and 3 bases from J; bases unmatched to any gene: 6.